Reported below is one T cell receptor beta chain. What it binds is not known. Amplification of TCR beta CDR3 regions was performed using RNA transcripts as template. The TCR CDR3 first-round RT-PCR relied on the HTBI primer set. TCRdb re-derived calls from the multiplex PCR reads in MiXCR, one entry per CDR3 protein. Among some 350,000 distinct CDR3 sequences listed, roughly 15% were seen once. Duration under 3 months, a NOSPECS grade of at least 4, and a Clinical Activity Score of at least 3 characterized the ophthalmopathy patients. This sample is part of a study of T cells in Graves' hyperthyroidism and ophthalmopathy. Study-level points and caveats: Most thyroid clonotypes expanded above 0.001 appeared in blood too. Ophthalmopathy was told apart from stable hyperthyroidism by a 13 V-J model.

Germline values: CDR1 KGHSH, CDR2 LQKENI. The CDR3 spans 15 residues. Trimming took 0 bases from V and 7 from J, leaving 15 bases between them. Sequencing was performed on blood. The chain recombines TRBV18 with TRBJ1-1; D is unresolved. The sequence was obtained from a middle-aged woman with Graves' ophthalmopathy. The CDR3 DNA follows: TGTGCCAGCTCACCACCAGTCGCTCGCACCCTTGAAGCTTTCTTT. Translation gives CASSPPVARTLEAFF.